Listed below are T cell receptor beta chains from one sample, sequenced in a study of cytomegalovirus exposure and HLA in healthy donors. Assay: immunoSEQ multiplex PCR; the TCRdb copy retains only in-frame clones and omits some. This sample yields 200,000 to 250,000 clones, of which more than 60% are seen a single time; roughly a sixth belongs to the top ten. Sequenced input: PBMCs. The receptors shown here come from a man aged 40-49 years in good health and CMV-seronegative. Both conserved end residues are part of each CDR3. A D gene is named only where the DNA matches it firmly. Only some rows state a clone size, as once, few, many or a class for expanded clones.

DNA | CDR3 | size | D | length | J | V
TGTGCCAGCAGCTACGGGGGACAGGGCGGGAGTCAGCCCCAGCATTTT | CASSYGGQGGSQPQHF | NA | TRBD1 | 16 | TRBJ1-5 | TRBV5-6
TGTGCCAGCAGCTCAAGGACAGGAGCCTACGAGCAGTACTTC | CASSSRTGAYEQYF | NA | TRBD1 | 14 | TRBJ2-7 | TRBV7-2
TGTGCCAGCAGTTTATCGGGAGGGTCTAACTATGGCTACACCTTC | CASSLSGGSNYGYTF | NA | NA | 15 | TRBJ1-2 | TRBV27
TGTGCCAGCAGTCTGCAGGGTGGATGGTCACCCCTCCACTTT | CASSLQGGWSPLHF | NA | NA | 14 | TRBJ1-6 | TRBV27
TGTGCCAGCAGTTCGGGGACTAGCGTTTACAATGAGCAGTTCTTC | CASSSGTSVYNEQFF | NA | TRBD2 | 15 | TRBJ2-1 | TRBV28
TGTGCCAGTAGTATAGACAACAGTTATGGCTACACCTTC | CASSIDNSYGYTF | once | NA | 13 | TRBJ1-2 | TRBV19
TGTGCCAGCAGCTTGGGAGCACAGCCCCAGCATTTT | CASSLGAQPQHF | few | NA | 12 | TRBJ1-5 | TRBV5-6
TGTGCCAGCTCACCTACAGGGCTCAATCAGCCCCAGCATTTT | CASSPTGLNQPQHF | few | NA | 14 | TRBJ1-5 | TRBV18
TGTGCCAGTAGTATATGGGCAGGCGCTTTGGACTATGGCTACACCTTC | CASSIWAGALDYGYTF | once | NA | 16 | TRBJ1-2 | TRBV19
TGCAGCGTTGCGGGACAGGGGGACGAGCAGTACTTC | CSVAGQGDEQYF | once | TRBD1 | 12 | TRBJ2-7 | TRBV29-1
TGTGCCAGTATGGAAGGGGGTTCGGGTACTGAAGCTTTCTTT | CASMEGGSGTEAFF | NA | NA | 14 | TRBJ1-1 | TRBV19